The 7 T cell receptor beta chains given below trace back to one sample, sequenced in a study of Ad26.COV2.S vaccination and SARS-CoV-2 variants. The treatment is: around 19 received Ad26.COV2.S at low or high dose, single or two shots; about 5 received placebo; per-sample allocation not given. The samples were gathered on day 63 after the first injection of vaccine or placebo. Sequenced by immunoSEQ multiplex PCR; TCRdb stores in-frame clones only, minus some. The sample holds 250,000 or so clones, approximately 88% seen once. The sequenced sample was peripheral blood, obtained in a trial of Ad26.COV2.S vaccine versus placebo. The receptors were sampled from a person between 18 and 65 years old who received the Ad26.COV2.S COVID-19 vaccine or a placebo.

The V gene is TRBV7-2, the J gene TRBJ2-3, with D tentatively TRBD2 (6 bases). Germline assignment: CDR1 SGHTA and CDR2 FQGNSA. CDR3 size: 13 residues. V lost 3 bases, J lost 5 bases, and 9 bases lay in between. CDR3 nucleotides: TGTGCCAGCAGCTTTCTTAGCGGAGATACGCAGTATTTT. Protein: CASSFLSGDTQYF.

The CDR3 here is CASSYVTGLQAGELFF. The CDR3 coding sequence is TGTGCCAGCAGTTATGTTACGGGACTACAAGCCGGGGAGCTGTTTTTT. V gene TRBV6-6 combines with J gene TRBJ2-2; TRBD2 matches 7 bases. The V and J ends lost 3 bases and 6 bases, in that order; junction bases with no gene match: 10. Germline V CDR1 and CDR2: MNHNY, SVGAGI (reference sequence). The CDR3 has 16 amino acids.

The rearrangement links TRBV6-2 or TRBV6-3 to TRBJ2-7; TRBD2 is a possible D gene (5 bases). Germline assignment: CDR1 MNHEY and CDR2 SVGEGT. With 6 bases removed from V and 2 bases from J, the gap between germline ends came to 14 bases. The CDR3 is made up of 14 amino acids. CDR3 coding DNA: TGTGCCAGCAGCCACCCCGGACTTGCCTACGAGCAGTACTTC. Its protein product is CASSHPGLAYEQYF.

V and J are TRBV29-1 and TRBJ1-4; possibly TRBD1 for D (6 bases). Trimming took 5 bases from V and 5 from J, leaving 12 bases between them. The CDR3 is made up of 13 amino acids. In germline, CDR1 is SQVTM, CDR2 ANQGSEA. The CDR3 DNA follows: TGCAGCGTTACCGGGCAGGGGAATGAAAAACTGTTTTTT. Its protein is CSVTGQGNEKLFF.

The chain joins TRBV5-4 to TRBJ2-5, with TRBD1 identical over 9 bases. CDR3 length equals 14 residues. Per the germline V gene, CDR1 is SGHNT and CDR2 is YYREEE (reference sequence). Trimming took 4 bases from V and 3 from J; bases not matched to a gene: 4. The CDR3 spells CASSRGQGEETQYF. Written as DNA, the CDR3 is TGTGCCAGCAGCCGGGGACAGGGAGAAGAGACCCAGTACTTC.

This clone was seen more than once but under ten times. CDR3 in amino acids: CASSDEQGNRAGELFF. CDR3 nucleotides: TGTGCCAGCAGTGATGAACAGGGAAATCGGGCCGGGGAGCTGTTTTTT. The chain uses TRBV25-1 and TRBJ2-2, with D perhaps TRBD1 (6 bases). Trimming took off 3 bases at V and 6 bases at J, with 17 bases between the two ends. The length of the CDR3 is 16 residues. Germline-derived CDR1 and CDR2 are MGHDK and SYGVNS.

The chain couples TRBV27 to TRBJ1-5; D is unclear. CDR3 size: 14 residues. Looked up from germline, CDR1 is MNHEY and CDR2 is SMNVEV (reference sequence). Trimming shortened V by 5 bases and J by 0 bases, and 8 bases separated the two germline ends. DNA of the CDR3: TGTGCCAGCAGTCCGTACCTTAGCAATCAGCCCCAGCATTTT. It codes for CASSPYLSNQPQHF.